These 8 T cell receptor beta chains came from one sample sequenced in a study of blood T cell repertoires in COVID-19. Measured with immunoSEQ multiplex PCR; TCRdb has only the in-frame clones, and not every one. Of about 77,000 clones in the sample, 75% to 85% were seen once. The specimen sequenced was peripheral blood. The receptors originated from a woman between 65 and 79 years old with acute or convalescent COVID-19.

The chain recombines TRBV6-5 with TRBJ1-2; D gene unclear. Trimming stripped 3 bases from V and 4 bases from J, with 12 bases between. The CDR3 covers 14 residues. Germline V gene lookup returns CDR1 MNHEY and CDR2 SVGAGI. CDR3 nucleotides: TGTGCCAGCAGTTATCGGCGGGGAAGCTATGGCTACACCTTC. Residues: CASSYRRGSYGYTF.

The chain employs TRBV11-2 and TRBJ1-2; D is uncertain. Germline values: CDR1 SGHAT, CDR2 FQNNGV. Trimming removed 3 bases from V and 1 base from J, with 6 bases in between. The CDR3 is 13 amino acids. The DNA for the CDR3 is TGTGCCAGCAGCTTTGCGGGTAACTATGGCTACACCTTC. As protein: CASSFAGNYGYTF.

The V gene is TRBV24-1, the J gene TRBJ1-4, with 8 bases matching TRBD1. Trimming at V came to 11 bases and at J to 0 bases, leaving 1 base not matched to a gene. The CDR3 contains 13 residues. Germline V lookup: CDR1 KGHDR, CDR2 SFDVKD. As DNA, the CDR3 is TGTGCCATACAGGGGGCAACTAATGAAAAACTGTTTTTT. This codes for CAIQGATNEKLFF.

CDR3 loop: CASSRLGQGNYGYTF. The DNA of the CDR3 is TGTGCCAGCAGCCGTCTGGGACAGGGGAACTATGGCTACACCTTC. The chain joins TRBV6-5 to TRBJ1-2; 10 nucleotides line up with TRBD1. Losses at the gene ends were 6 bases for V and 2 bases for J; bases not matched to a gene: 6. Germline CDR1 is MNHEY and CDR2 is SVGAGI. This CDR3 spans 15 amino acids.

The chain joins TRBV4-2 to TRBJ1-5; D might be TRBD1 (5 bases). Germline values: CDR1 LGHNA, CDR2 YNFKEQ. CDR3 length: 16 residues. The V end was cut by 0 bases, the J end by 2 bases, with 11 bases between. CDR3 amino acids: CASSQEQGFGNQPQHF. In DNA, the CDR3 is TGTGCCAGCAGCCAAGAGCAGGGTTTTGGCAATCAGCCCCAGCATTTT.

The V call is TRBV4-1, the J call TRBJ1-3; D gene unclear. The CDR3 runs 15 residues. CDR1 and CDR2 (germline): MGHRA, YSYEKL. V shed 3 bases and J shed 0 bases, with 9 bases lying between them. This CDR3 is CASSQTSGSGNTIYF. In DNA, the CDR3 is TGCGCCAGCAGCCAGACGTCGGGCTCTGGAAACACCATATATTTT.

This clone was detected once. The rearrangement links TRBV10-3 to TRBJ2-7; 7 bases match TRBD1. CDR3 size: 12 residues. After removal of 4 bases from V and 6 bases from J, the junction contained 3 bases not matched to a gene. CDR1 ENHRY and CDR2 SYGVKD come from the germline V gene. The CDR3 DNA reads TGTGCCATCAGTGGGACAGGTGGCGAGCAGTACTTC. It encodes CAISGTGGEQYF.

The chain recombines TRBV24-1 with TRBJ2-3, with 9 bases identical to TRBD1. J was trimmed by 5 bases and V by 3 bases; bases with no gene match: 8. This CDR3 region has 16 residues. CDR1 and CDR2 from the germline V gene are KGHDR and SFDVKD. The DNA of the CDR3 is TGTGCCACCAGTGATCCGGGACAGGGAAACGTAGATACGCAGTATTTT. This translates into CATSDPGQGNVDTQYF.